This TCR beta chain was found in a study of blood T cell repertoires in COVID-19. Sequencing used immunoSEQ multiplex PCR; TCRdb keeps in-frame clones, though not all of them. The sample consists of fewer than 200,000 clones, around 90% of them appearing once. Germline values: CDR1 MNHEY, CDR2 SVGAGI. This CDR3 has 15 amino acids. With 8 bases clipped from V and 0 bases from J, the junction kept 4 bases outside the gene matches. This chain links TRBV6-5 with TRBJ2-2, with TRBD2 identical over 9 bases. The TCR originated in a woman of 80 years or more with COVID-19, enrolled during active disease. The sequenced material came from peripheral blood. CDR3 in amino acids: CASWLAGSNTGELFF. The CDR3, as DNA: TGTGCCAGCTGGCTAGCGGGGTCGAACACCGGGGAGCTGTTTTTT.